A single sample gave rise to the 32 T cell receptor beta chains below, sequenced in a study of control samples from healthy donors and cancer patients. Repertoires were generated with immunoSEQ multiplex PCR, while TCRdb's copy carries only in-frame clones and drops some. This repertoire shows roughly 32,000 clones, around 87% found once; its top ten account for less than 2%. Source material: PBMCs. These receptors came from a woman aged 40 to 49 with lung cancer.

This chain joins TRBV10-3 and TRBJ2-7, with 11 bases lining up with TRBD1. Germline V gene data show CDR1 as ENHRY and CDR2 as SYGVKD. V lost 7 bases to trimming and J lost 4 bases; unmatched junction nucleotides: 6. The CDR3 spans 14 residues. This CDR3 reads CAITPGQGGYEQYF. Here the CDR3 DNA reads TGTGCCATCACTCCGGGACAGGGGGGGTACGAGCAGTACTTC.

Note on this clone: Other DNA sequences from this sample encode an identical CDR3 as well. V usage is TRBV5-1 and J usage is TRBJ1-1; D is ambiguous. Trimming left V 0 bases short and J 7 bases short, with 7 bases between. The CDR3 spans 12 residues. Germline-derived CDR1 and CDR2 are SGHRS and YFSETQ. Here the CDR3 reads CASSLVADEAFF. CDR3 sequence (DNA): TGCGCCAGCAGCTTGGTCGCGGATGAAGCTTTCTTT.

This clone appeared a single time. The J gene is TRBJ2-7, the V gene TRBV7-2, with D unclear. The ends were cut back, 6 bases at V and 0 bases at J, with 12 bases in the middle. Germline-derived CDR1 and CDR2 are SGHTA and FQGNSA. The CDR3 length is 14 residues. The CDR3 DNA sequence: TGTGCCAGCAGTCTTCCATACAGCTCCTACGAGCAGTACTTC. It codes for CASSLPYSSYEQYF.

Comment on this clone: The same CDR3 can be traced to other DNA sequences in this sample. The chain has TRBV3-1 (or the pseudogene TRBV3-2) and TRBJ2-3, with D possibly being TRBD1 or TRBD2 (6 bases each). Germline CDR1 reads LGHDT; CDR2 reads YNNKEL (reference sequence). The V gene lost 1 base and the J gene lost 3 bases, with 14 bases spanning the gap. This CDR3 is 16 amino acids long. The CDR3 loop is CASSQGPRGGTDTQYF. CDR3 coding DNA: TGTGCCAGCAGCCAAGGACCTAGAGGGGGGACAGATACGCAGTATTTT.

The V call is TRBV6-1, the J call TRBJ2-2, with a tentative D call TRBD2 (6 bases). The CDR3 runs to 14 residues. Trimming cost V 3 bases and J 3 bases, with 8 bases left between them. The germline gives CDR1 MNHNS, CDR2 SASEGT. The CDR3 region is CASSDPGDTGELFF. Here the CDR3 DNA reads TGTGCCAGCAGTGACCCGGGGGACACCGGGGAGCTGTTTTTT.

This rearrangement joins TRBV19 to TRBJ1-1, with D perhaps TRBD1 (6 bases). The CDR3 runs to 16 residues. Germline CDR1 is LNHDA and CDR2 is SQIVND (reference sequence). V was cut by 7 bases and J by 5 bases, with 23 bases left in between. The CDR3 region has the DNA TGTGCCAGTACCGATCCCCCCACACAGGGTGGAACTGAAGCTTTCTTT. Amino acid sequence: CASTDPPTQGGTEAFF. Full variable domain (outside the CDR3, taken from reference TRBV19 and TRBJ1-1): DGGITQSPKYLFRKEGQNVTLSCEQNLNHDAMYWYRQDPGQGLRLIYYSQIVNDFQKGDIAEGYSVSREKKESFPLTVTSAQKNPTAFYLCASTDPPTQGGTEAFFGQGTRLTVV.

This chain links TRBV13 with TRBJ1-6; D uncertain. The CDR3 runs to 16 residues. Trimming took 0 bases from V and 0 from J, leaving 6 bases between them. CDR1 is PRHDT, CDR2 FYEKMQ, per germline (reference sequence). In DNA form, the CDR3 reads TGTGCCAGCAGCTTAGGACTGCTCTCCTATAATTCACCCCTCCACTTT. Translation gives CASSLGLLSYNSPLHF.

CDR3 sequence: CASSFSGDKEAFF. CDR3 in DNA: TGTGCCAGCAGCTTCTCAGGGGATAAAGAAGCTTTCTTT. The rearrangement joins TRBV7-2 to TRBJ1-1, with D perhaps matching TRBD1 (6 bases). V was clipped by 3 bases and J by 8 bases, with 13 bases between them. This CDR3 spans 13 amino acids. Germline V lookup: CDR1 SGHTA, CDR2 FQGNSA.

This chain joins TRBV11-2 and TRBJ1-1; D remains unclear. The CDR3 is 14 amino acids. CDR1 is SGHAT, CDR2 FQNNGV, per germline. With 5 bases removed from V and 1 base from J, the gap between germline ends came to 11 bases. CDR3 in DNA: TGTGCCAGCAGCCCTGGACGGTGGAACACTGAAGCTTTCTTT. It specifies CASSPGRWNTEAFF.

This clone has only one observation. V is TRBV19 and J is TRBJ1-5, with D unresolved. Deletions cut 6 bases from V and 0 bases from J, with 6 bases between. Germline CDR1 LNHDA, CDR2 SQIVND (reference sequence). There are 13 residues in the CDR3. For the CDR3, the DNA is TGTGCCAGTAGCGACTATAGCAATCAGCCCCAGCATTTT. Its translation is CASSDYSNQPQHF. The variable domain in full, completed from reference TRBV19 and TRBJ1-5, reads DGGITQSPKYLFRKEGQNVTLSCEQNLNHDAMYWYRQDPGQGLRLIYYSQIVNDFQKGDIAEGYSVSREKKESFPLTVTSAQKNPTAFYLCASSDYSNQPQHFGDGTRLSIL.

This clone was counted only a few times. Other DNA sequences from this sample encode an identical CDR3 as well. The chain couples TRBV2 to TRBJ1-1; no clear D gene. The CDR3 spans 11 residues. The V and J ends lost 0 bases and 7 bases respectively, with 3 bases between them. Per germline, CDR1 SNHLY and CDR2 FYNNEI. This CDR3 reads CASSEALEAFF. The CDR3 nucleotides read TGTGCCAGCAGTGAAGCGCTTGAAGCTTTCTTT.

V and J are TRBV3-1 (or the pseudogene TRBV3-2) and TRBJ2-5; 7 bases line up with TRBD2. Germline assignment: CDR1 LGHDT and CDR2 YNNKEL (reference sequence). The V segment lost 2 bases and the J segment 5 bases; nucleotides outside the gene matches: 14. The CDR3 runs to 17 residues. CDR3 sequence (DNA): TGTGCCAGCAGCCAATTTGCGGGGGATTTCCTAGGGGAGACCCAGTACTTC. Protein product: CASSQFAGDFLGETQYF.

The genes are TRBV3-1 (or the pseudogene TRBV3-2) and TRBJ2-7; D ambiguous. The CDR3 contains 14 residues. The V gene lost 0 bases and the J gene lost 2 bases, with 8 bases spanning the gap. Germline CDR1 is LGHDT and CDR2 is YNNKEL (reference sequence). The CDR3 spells CASSQDLTTYEQYF. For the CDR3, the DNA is TGTGCCAGCAGCCAAGATTTGACCACCTACGAGCAGTACTTC.

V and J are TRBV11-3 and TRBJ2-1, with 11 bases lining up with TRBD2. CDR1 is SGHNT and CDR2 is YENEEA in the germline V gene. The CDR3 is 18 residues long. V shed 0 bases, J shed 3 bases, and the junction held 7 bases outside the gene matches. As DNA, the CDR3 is TGTGCCAGCAGCTTAGATGTCCTAGCGGGGGGCCGCTACAATGAGCAGTTCTTC. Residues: CASSLDVLAGGRYNEQFF.

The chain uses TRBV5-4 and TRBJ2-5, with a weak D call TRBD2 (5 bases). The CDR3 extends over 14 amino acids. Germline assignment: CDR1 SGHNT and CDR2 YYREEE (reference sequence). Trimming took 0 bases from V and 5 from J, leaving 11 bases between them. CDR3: CASSLEQAAETQYF. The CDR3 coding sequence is TGTGCCAGCAGCTTGGAGCAAGCGGCGGAGACCCAGTACTTC.

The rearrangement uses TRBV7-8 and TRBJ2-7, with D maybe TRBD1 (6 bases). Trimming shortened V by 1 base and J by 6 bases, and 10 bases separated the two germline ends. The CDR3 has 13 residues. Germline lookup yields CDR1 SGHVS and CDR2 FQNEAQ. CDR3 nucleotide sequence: TGTGCCAGCAGCTTAGGACAGACAGGCGAGCAGTACTTC. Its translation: CASSLGQTGEQYF.

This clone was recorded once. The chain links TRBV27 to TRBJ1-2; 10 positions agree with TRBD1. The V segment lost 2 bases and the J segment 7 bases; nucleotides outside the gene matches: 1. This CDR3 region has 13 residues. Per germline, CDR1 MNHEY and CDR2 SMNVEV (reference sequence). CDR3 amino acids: CASSLGQGGGYTF. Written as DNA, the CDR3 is TGTGCCAGCAGTTTAGGACAGGGGGGTGGCTACACCTTC.

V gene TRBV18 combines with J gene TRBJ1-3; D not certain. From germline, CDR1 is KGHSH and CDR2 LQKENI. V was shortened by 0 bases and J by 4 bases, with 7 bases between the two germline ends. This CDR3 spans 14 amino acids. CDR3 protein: CASSPPTLGNTIYF. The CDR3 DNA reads TGTGCCAGCTCACCACCGACCTTAGGAAACACCATATATTTT.

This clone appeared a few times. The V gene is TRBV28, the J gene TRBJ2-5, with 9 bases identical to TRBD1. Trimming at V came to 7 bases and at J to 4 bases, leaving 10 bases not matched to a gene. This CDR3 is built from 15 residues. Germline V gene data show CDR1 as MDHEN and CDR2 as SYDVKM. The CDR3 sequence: CASTEDRGVGETQYF. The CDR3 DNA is TGTGCCAGCACTGAGGACAGGGGAGTAGGAGAGACCCAGTACTTC.

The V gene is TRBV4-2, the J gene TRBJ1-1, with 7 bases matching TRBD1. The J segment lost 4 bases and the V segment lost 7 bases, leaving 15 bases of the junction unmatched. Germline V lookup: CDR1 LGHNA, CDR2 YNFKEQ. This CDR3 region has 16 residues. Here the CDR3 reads CASTAGGHGRGTEAFF. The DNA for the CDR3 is TGTGCCAGCACCGCAGGGGGTCACGGGAGGGGCACTGAAGCTTTCTTT.

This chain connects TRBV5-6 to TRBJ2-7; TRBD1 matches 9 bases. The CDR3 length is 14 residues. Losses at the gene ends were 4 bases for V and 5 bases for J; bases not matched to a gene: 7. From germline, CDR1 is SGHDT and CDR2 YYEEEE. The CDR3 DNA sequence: TGTGCCAGCAGCAATCCGGGACAGGGAGACGAGCAGTACTTC. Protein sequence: CASSNPGQGDEQYF.

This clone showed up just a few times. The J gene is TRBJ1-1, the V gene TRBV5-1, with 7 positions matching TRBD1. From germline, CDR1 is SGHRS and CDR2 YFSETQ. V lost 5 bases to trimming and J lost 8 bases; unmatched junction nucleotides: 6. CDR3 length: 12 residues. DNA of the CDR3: TGCGCCAGCAGGGTAGGGGGCTACGAAGCTTTCTTT. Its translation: CASRVGGYEAFF.

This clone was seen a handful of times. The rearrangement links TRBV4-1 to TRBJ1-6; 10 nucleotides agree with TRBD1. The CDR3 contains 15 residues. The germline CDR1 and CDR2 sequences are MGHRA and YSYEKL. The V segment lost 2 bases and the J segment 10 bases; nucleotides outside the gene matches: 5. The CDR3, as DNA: TGCGCCAGCAGCCAACGGACAGGGGGTGGATCACCCCTCCACTTT. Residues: CASSQRTGGGSPLHF.

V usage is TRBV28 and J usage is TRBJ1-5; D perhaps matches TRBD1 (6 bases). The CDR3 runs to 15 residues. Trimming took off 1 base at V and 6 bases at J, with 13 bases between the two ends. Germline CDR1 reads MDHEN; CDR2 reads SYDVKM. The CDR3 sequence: CASSLLTEGGQPQHF. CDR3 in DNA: TGTGCCAGCAGTTTATTGACAGAAGGGGGTCAGCCCCAGCATTTT.

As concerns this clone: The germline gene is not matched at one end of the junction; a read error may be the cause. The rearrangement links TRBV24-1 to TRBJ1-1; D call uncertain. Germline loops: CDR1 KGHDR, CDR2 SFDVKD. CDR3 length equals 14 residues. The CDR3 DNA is TGTACCACCAGTGCCACCAATTCCCTAGATGAAGCTTTCTTT. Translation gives CTTSATNSLDEAFF.

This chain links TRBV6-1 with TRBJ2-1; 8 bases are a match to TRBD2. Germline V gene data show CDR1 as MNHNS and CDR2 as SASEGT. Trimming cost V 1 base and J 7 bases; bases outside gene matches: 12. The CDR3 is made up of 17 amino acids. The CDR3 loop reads CASSEVTFGTRGNEQFF. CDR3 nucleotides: TGTGCCAGCAGTGAAGTAACCTTTGGGACTAGGGGAAATGAGCAGTTCTTC.

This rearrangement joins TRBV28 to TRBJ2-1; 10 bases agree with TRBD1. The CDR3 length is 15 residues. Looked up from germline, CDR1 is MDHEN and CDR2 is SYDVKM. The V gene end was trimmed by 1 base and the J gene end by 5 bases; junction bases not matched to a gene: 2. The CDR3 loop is CASSLLGQGDNEQFF. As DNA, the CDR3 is TGTGCCAGCAGTTTATTAGGACAGGGGGACAATGAGCAGTTCTTC.

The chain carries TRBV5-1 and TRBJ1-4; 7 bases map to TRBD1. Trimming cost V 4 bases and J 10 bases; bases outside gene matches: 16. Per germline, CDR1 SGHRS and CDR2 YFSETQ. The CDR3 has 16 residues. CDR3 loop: CASSQPGTEGGSKLFF. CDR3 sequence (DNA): TGCGCCAGCAGCCAGCCCGGGACAGAGGGGGGCTCAAAACTGTTTTTT.

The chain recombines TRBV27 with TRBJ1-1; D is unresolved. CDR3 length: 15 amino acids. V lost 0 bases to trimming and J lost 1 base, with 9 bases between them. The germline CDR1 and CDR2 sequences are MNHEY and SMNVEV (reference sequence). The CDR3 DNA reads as TGTGCCAGCAGTTTATCGACTGCGGGGAACACTGAAGCTTTCTTT. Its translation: CASSLSTAGNTEAFF.

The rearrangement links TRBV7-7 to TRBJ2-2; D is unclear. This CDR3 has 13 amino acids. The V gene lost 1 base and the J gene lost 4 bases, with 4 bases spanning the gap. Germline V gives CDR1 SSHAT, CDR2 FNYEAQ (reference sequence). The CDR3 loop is CASSLGFTGELFF. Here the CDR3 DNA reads TGTGCCAGCAGCTTAGGATTCACCGGGGAGCTGTTTTTT.

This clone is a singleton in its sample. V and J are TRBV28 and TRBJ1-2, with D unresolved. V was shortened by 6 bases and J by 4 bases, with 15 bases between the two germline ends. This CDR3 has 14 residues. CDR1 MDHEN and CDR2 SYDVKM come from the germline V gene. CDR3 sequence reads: CASRPFSGSYGYTF. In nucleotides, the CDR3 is TGTGCCAGCAGACCCTTCTCCGGGAGCTATGGCTACACCTTC.

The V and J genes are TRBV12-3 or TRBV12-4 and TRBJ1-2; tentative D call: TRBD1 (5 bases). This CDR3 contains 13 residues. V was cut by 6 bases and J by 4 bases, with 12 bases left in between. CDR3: CASSPGPSYGYTF. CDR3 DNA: TGTGCCAGCAGCCCGGGACCGAGCTATGGCTACACCTTC.